This record concerns one T cell receptor (beta chain) sequence. Antigen: not known. An end of the junction differs from the germline gene, which may be a read error. The sample originates from a study of cytomegalovirus exposure and HLA in healthy donors. Findings and limits, study-wide: Productive status was seen about 90% or about 30% of the time for most TCR beta V segments in an earlier analysis. Later analysis demonstrated an association between a missense DCLRE1C variant and TCR beta V- and J-gene trimming.

CDR1 and CDR2 from the germline V gene are SEHNR and FQNEAQ (reference sequence). This CDR3 is 16 amino acids long. With 60 Vbeta and 13 Jbeta primers, the PCR was carried out. Repertoires were generated with immunoSEQ multiplex PCR, while TCRdb's copy carries only in-frame clones and drops some. The sample carries around 190,000 clones, approximately 79% recorded once. This clonotype originated in a woman in her late teens or twenties in good health and CMV-seronegative. Material: PBMCs. The rearrangement joins TRBV7-9 to TRBJ1-5; maybe TRBD1 (6 bases). CDR3 sequence (DNA): TGTTCCAGCAGCTTAAACAGGGTGGCGAGCAATCAGCCCCAGCATTTT. Protein product: CSSSLNRVASNQPQHF.